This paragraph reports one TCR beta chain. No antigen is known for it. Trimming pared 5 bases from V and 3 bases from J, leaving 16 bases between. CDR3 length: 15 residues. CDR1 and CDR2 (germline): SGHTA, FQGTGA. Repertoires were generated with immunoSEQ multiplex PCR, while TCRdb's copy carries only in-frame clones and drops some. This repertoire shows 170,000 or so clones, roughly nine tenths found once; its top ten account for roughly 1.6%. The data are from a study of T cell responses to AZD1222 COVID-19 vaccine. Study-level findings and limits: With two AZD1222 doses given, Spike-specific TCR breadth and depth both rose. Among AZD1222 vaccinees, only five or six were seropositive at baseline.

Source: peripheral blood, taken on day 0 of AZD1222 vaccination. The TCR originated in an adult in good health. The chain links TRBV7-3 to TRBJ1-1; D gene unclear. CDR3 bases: TGTGCCAGCAGCCAAACACATCCGGGGTACACTGAAGCTTTCTTT. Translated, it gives CASSQTHPGYTEAFF.